The subject of this entry is one T cell receptor beta chain. Its matching antigen is unknown. This sample is part of a study of regulatory T cells. J was trimmed by 6 bases and V by 2 bases; bases with no gene match: 6. Germline V gene lookup returns CDR1 SGHRS and CDR2 YFSETQ. This CDR3 comprises 15 residues. The PCR used 52 TRBV and 13 TRBJ primers. Assay: immunoSEQ multiplex PCR; the TCRdb copy retains only in-frame clones and omits some. This repertoire shows tens of thousands of clones, approximately 91% found once; its top ten account for 2% to 3%. General study points: Hydrophobic residues at CDR3 positions 6 and 7 were enriched in conventional CD4+ T cells of CD3G-deficient patients.

The clonotype originates from a young adult with CD3G deficiency. Sequenced material: conventional CD4+ T cells sorted from blood. The chain couples TRBV5-1 to TRBJ2-1; 9 bases fit TRBD1. CDR3 in amino acids: CASSLGTGYGNEQFF. CDR3 DNA sequence: TGCGCCAGCAGCTTAGGGACAGGGTACGGCAATGAGCAGTTCTTC. Variable domain in full (rest from reference TRBV5-1 and TRBJ2-1): KAGVTQTPRYLIKTRGQQVTLSCSPISGHRSVSWYQQTPGQGLQFLFEYFSETQRNKGNFPGRFSGRQFSNSRSEMNVSTLELGDSALYLCASSLGTGYGNEQFFGPGTRLTVL.